This is a list of T cell receptor beta chains from one sample in a study of Tregs in tolerant kidney transplant recipients. Assay: immunoSEQ multiplex PCR; the TCRdb copy retains only in-frame clones and omits some. The data contain 90,000 or so clones, over 85% of them singletons. Specimen: CD4+ T cells from blood (PBMCs), collected 12 months after the transplant. These receptors came from a human patient who received a combined kidney and bone marrow transplant. Some T cells may possibly be graft donor cells. CDR3s include the opening cysteine and the closing phenylalanine or tryptophan. D genes are given only for firm matches. Some rows mark clone size as missing; the rest say once, few, many or name a class of expanded clone.

V	J	D	size	DNA	CDR3
TRBV2	TRBJ1-5	.	.	TGTGCCAGCACCGGCGCAGGTTGGGGCAATCAGCCCCAGCATTTT	CASTGAGWGNQPQHF
TRBV30	TRBJ1-6	.	.	TGTGCCTGGAGTCAGAATAATTCACCCCTCCACTTT	CAWSQNNSPLHF
TRBV28	TRBJ2-7	TRBD1	once	TGTGCCAGCATTCCACCTCCCGGGACAGGGAACTACGAGCAGTACTTC	CASIPPPGTGNYEQYF
TRBV5-8	TRBJ2-1	.	.	TGTGCCAGCAGCTTGGCCGGAGGGCCAGATGAGCAGTTCTTC	CASSLAGGPDEQFF
TRBV18	TRBJ1-5	TRBD1	.	TGTGCCAGCTCACACGACAGGGATCAGCCCCAGCATTTT	CASSHDRDQPQHF
TRBV6-1	TRBJ2-1	.	.	TGTGCCAGCAGGGGAGTTGGGATTTACAATGAGCAGTTCTTC	CASRGVGIYNEQFF
TRBV4-1	TRBJ1-2	TRBD1	.	TGCGCCAGCAGCCAAGGGACAGGGGGCTTAGGCTACACCTTC	CASSQGTGGLGYTF
TRBV9	TRBJ1-5	.	.	TGTGCCAGCAGCCCCACAGGGAGTTTACGCAATCAGCCCCAGCATTTT	CASSPTGSLRNQPQHF
TRBV25-1	TRBJ2-7	TRBD1	.	TGTGCCAGCAGTACCCGACAGGGGCCGTACGAGCAGTACTTC	CASSTRQGPYEQYF
TRBV15	TRBJ2-5	.	.	TGTGCCACCAGCAGAGATTCCTCCGGGCAAGAGACCCAGTACTTC	CATSRDSSGQETQYF
TRBV5-1	TRBJ1-3	.	few	TGCGCCAGCAGCTTTGACAGCTCTGGAAACACCATATATTTT	CASSFDSSGNTIYF
TRBV5-6	TRBJ1-1	.	.	TGTGCCAGCAGCATAATCGGACAGTTGAACACTGAAGCTTTCTTT	CASSIIGQLNTEAFF
TRBV7-2	TRBJ2-2	.	.	TGTGCCAGCAGCTTAGGTAGCGTCGCGACCGGGGAGCTGTTTTTT	CASSLGSVATGELFF
TRBV4-1	TRBJ2-7	TRBD1	.	TGCGCCAGCAGCCGACCAGGGGGCACCTACGAGCAGTACTTC	CASSRPGGTYEQYF
TRBV15	TRBJ2-3	TRBD1	.	TGTGCCACCAGCACCGGACAGGGTGGTACAGATACGCAGTATTTT	CATSTGQGGTDTQYF
TRBV27	TRBJ2-1	TRBD2	.	TGTGCCAGCAGTACAAGAGCGGGGGCCTACAATGAGCAGTTCTTC	CASSTRAGAYNEQFF